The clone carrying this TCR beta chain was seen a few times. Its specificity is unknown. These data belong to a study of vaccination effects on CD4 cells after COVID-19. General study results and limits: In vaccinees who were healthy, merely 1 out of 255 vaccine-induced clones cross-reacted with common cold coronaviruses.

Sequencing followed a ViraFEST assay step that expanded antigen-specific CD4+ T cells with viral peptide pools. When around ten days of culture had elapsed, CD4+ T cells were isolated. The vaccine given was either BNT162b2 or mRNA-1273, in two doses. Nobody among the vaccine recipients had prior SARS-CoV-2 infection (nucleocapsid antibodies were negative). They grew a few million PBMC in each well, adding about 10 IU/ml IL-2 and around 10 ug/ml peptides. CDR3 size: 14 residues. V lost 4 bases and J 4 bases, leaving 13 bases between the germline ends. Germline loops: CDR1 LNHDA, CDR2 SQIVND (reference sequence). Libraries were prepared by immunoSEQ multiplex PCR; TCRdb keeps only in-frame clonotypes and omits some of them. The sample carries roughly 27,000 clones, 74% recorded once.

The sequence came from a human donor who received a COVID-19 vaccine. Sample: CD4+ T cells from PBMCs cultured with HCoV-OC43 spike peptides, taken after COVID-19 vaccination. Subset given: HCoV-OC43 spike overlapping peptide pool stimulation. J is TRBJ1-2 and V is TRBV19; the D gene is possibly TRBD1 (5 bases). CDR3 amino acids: CASSTGNLFYGYTF. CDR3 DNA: TGTGCCAGTAGTACAGGGAACCTATTCTATGGCTACACCTTC. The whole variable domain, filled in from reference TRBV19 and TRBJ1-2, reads DGGITQSPKYLFRKEGQNVTLSCEQNLNHDAMYWYRQDPGQGLRLIYYSQIVNDFQKGDIAEGYSVSREKKESFPLTVTSAQKNPTAFYLCASSTGNLFYGYTFGSGTRLTVV.